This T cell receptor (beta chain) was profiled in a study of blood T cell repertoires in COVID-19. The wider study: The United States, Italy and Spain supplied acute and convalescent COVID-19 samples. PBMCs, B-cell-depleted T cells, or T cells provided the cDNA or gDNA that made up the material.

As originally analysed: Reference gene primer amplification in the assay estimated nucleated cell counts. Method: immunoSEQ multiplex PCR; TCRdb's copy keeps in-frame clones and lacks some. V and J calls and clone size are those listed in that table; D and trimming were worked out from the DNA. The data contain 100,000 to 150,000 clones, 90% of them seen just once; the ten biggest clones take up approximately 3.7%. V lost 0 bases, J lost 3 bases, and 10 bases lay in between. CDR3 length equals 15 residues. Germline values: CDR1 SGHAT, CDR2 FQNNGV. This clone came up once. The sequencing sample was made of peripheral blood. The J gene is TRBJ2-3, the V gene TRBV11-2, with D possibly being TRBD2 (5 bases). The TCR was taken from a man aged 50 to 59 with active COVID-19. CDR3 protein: CASSLDGVSTDTQYF. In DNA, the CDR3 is TGTGCCAGCAGCTTAGACGGGGTTAGTACAGATACGCAGTATTTT.